These 9 T cell receptor beta chains were all obtained from the same sample, sequenced in a study of blood T cells in healthy people across ages (dated by TCRdb to about 2015). Libraries were built with 5' RACE. The instrument was an Illumina HiSeq 2500. A second about 7 to 11 cycle PCR used a sample-barcoded 5' primer and a J-beta primer mix. TCRdb passed the public sequencing reads through fastp at Q25 and MiXCR, retaining productive beta sequences. Identical CDR3 protein sequences are pooled into one entry, listed with their most common genes and DNA. The sample table holds 700,000 or so distinct CDR3 sequences, of which about 20% were seen once. Under 25% of the sample comes from the top ten. The material sequenced was blood. Every receptor here comes from a man aged 70-80 years in good health.

This clonotype was recorded a few times. V and J are TRBV29-1 and TRBJ1-4; D is unresolved. Between the trimmed V and J ends, which lost 1 base and 12 bases, there was a span of 18 bases. Germline assignment: CDR1 SQVTM and CDR2 ANQGSEA. The CDR3 is 14 residues long. The CDR3 is CSVEVIQGGVELFF. Here the CDR3 DNA reads TGCAGCGTTGAAGTAATTCAAGGCGGGGTGGAACTGTTTTTT.

This clonotype was observed a handful of times. The V and J genes are TRBV19 and TRBJ2-1; D unresolved. The length of the CDR3 is 15 residues. Germline CDR1 reads LNHDA; CDR2 reads SQIVND (reference sequence). Trimming took off 7 bases at V and 1 base at J, with 14 bases between the two ends. The CDR3 nucleotides are TGTGCCAGTAAGACCAGTCATCAGTCCTACAATGAGCAGTTCTTC. Translating gives CASKTSHQSYNEQFF. Supplemented by reference TRBV19 and TRBJ2-1, the full variable domain reads DGGITQSPKYLFRKEGQNVTLSCEQNLNHDAMYWYRQDPGQGLRLIYYSQIVNDFQKGDIAEGYSVSREKKESFPLTVTSAQKNPTAFYLCASKTSHQSYNEQFFGPGTRLTVL.

Turning to this clonotype: No DNA is shown, since the ends of the CDR3 on it are uncertain; the CDR3 is the one TCRdb lists. This rearrangement joins TRBV5-1 to TRBJ1-2; the listed D gene, TRBD1, was not tested against the DNA. Both ends counted, the CDR3 spans 13 residues. The germline V gene encodes CDR1 SGHRS and CDR2 YFSETQ. CDR3 sequence reads: CASSFSGPGGYTF.

This clonotype was counted ten times or more. V and J are TRBV6-6 and TRBJ2-1; TRBD1 aligns across 7 bases. Matching the DNA end better, TRBJ2-5 makes the J call doubtful. This CDR3 comprises 14 residues. Germline V gene lookup returns CDR1 MNHNY and CDR2 SVGAGI (reference sequence). CDR3 region: CASSSGQLQETQYF. CDR3 nucleotide sequence: TGTGCCAGCAGTTCGGGACAGCTCCAAGAGACCCAGTACTTC.

The chain employs TRBV27 and TRBJ2-3, with D uncertain. Looked up from germline, CDR1 is MNHEY and CDR2 is SMNVEV (reference sequence). The CDR3 runs 12 residues. The germline V and J ends were trimmed by 10 bases and 6 bases, with 14 bases remaining between them. The CDR3 DNA reads as TGTGCCACATATAGCATTTTGGATACGCAGTATTTT. This sequence encodes CATYSILDTQYF.

The gene calls are TRBV7-9 and TRBJ2-3; 13 positions match TRBD2. V trimming: 2 bases; J trimming: 6 bases; junction bases outside the gene matches: 8. The CDR3 contains 17 residues. Germline loops: CDR1 SEHNR, CDR2 FQNEAQ (reference sequence). This CDR3 is CASSLYGTSGARDTQYF. The DNA for the CDR3 is TGTGCCAGCAGCTTATACGGGACTAGCGGGGCCCGGGATACGCAGTATTTT.

This clonotype showed up many times. The chain has TRBV5-1 and TRBJ2-7, with 7 positions matching TRBD2. The V and J ends lost 2 bases and 1 base, in that order; junction bases with no gene match: 6. This CDR3 has 15 amino acids. Germline CDR1 and CDR2: SGHRS and YFSETQ. The CDR3 DNA follows: TGCGCCAGCAGCTTAGCGGGGCCTCCATCCTACGAGCAGTACTTC. It yields the protein CASSLAGPPSYEQYF.

This clonotype has a handful of counts. The chain recombines TRBV5-1 with TRBJ1-3; 7 nucleotides match TRBD1. V was clipped by 5 bases and J by 0 bases; unmatched bases: 11. The CDR3 contains 17 residues. CDR1 is SGHRS, CDR2 YFSETQ, per germline. The DNA of the CDR3 is TGCGCCAGCAGAAGAGGCCACGGGACAGACTCTGGAAACACCATATATTTT. Its protein is CASRRGHGTDSGNTIYF.

This chain connects TRBV5-6 to TRBJ2-3; a weak D match, TRBD1 (5 bases). The V gene's germline CDR1 is SGHDT and CDR2 YYEEEE. There are 15 residues in the CDR3. The V end was cut by 4 bases, the J end by 2 bases, with 14 bases between. The CDR3 protein is CASSPDGASTDTQYF. CDR3 bases: TGTGCCAGCAGCCCGGATGGGGCGTCCACAGATACGCAGTATTTT. Variable domain in full (rest from reference TRBV5-6 and TRBJ2-3): DAGVTQSPTHLIKTRGQQVTLRCSPKSGHDTVSWYQQALGQGPQFIFQYYEEEERQRGNFPDRFSGHQFPNYSSELNVNALLLGDSALYLCASSPDGASTDTQYFGPGTRLTVL.